Listed below are T cell receptor beta chains from one sample, sequenced in a study of blood T cell repertoires in COVID-19. The repertoire was sequenced with immunoSEQ multiplex PCR; TCRdb's copy has only in-frame clones and lacks some. The sample contains fewer than 50,000 clones, 83% of which appear only once. The sequenced sample was peripheral blood. These receptors originate from an elderly woman with active or convalescent COVID-19. The CDR3 runs from the conserved cysteine through the conserved F or W. A D gene is named only where the DNA matches it firmly. Clone size is stated in some rows and not others, as once, few, many or a class when expanded.

>.|TRBJ2-5|.|15|TRBV15
CATSRDPPPQETQYF
TGTGCCACCAGCAGAGATCCTCCCCCCCAAGAGACCCAGTACTTC
>.|TRBJ1-1|few|13|TRBV14
CASSQGQNTEAFF
TGTGCCAGCAGCCAAGGTCAGAACACTGAAGCTTTCTTT
>TRBD1|TRBJ2-1|few|14|TRBV19
CASSIDLNRGEQFF
TGTGCCAGTAGTATAGATCTCAACAGGGGTGAGCAGTTCTTC
>.|TRBJ1-6|.|14|TRBV9
CASSVEQSRSPLHF
TGTGCCAGCAGCGTAGAACAGTCTCGTTCACCCCTCCACTTT
>TRBD1|TRBJ1-3|.|15|TRBV18
CASSSGQVPGNTIYF
TGTGCCAGCTCGTCCGGACAGGTCCCTGGAAACACCATATATTTT
>.|TRBJ2-3|.|13|TRBV12-5
CASGLGLTDTQYF
TGTGCTAGTGGTTTGGGACTCACAGATACGCAGTATTTT
>TRBD1|TRBJ2-2|.|16|TRBV28
CASSSNRDRVSGELFF
TGTGCCAGCAGTTCGAACCGGGACAGGGTGTCCGGGGAGCTGTTTTTT
>TRBD2|TRBJ2-2|.|18|TRBV7-2
CASSQRLAGGRNTGELFF
TGTGCCAGCAGCCAGCGGCTAGCGGGAGGGCGGAACACCGGGGAGCTGTTTTTT
>.|TRBJ2-6|.|15|TRBV5-1
CASSSDSSGANVLTF
TGCGCCAGCAGCTCGGACAGCTCTGGGGCCAACGTCCTGACTTTC
>TRBD2|TRBJ2-5|.|16|TRBV9
CASSVAGTSGRETQYF
TGTGCCAGCAGCGTAGCAGGAACTAGCGGTCGGGAGACCCAGTACTTC
>TRBD2|TRBJ2-2|.|17|TRBV6-6
CASSPRTSGRDTGELFF
TGTGCCAGCAGTCCTCGGACTAGCGGTAGGGACACCGGGGAGCTGTTTTTT
>.|TRBJ1-6|.|14|TRBV28
CASGSPGLDSPLHF
TGTGCCAGCGGATCTCCGGGTTTGGATTCACCCCTCCACTTT
>.|TRBJ1-2|.|15|TRBV6-5
CASNAAGQLNSGYTF
TGTGCCAGCAATGCGGCCGGACAGCTAAACTCTGGCTACACCTTC
>.|TRBJ2-3|.|12|TRBV2
CASSQGSDTQYF
TGTGCCAGCAGCCAGGGGTCAGATACGCAGTATTTT
>.|TRBJ2-5|.|13|TRBV15
CATSRGHTETQYF
TGTGCCACCAGCAGAGGGCACACGGAGACCCAGTACTTC
>.|TRBJ1-5|.|12|TRBV24-1
CATSDAHQPQHF
TGTGCCACCAGTGATGCGCATCAGCCCCAGCATTTT
>.|TRBJ1-1|.|14|TRBV3-1/TRBV3-2
CASSPHPGNTEAFF
TGTGCCAGCAGCCCGCACCCGGGTAACACTGAAGCTTTCTTT
>.|TRBJ1-2|.|13|TRBV7-2
CASSLDRHYGYTF
TGTGCCAGCAGCTTAGACAGACACTATGGCTACACCTTC
>.|TRBJ2-6|.|15|TRBV9
CASSPGASGANVLTF
TGTGCCAGCAGCCCTGGGGCTTCTGGGGCCAACGTCCTGACTTTC
>TRBD2|TRBJ2-5|.|16|TRBV6-6
CASSYTGTSGQETQYF
TGTGCCAGCAGTTACACCGGGACTAGCGGGCAAGAGACCCAGTACTTC
>.|TRBJ1-5|.|17|TRBV28
CASQGSTGLYSNQPQHF
TGTGCCAGCCAGGGGTCTACAGGGCTTTATAGCAATCAGCCCCAGCATTTT
>.|TRBJ2-3|.|14|TRBV9
CASSVGHLTDTQYF
TGTGCCAGCAGCGTAGGACACCTCACAGATACGCAGTATTTT
>.|TRBJ2-1|.|14|TRBV30
CAWSEGVVYNEQFF
TGTGCCTGGAGTGAGGGGGTAGTCTACAATGAGCAGTTCTTC
>TRBD2|TRBJ2-1|.|16|TRBV5-4
CASSLGGLAGDYEQFF
TGTGCCAGCAGCTTGGGTGGACTAGCGGGAGATTATGAGCAGTTCTTC
>.|TRBJ1-2|.|11|TRBV12-3/TRBV12-4
CASSTGRANTF
TGTGCCAGCAGTACAGGGCGGGCGAACACCTTC
>TRBD1|TRBJ2-1|.|16|TRBV9
CASSVAGQGGYNEQFF
TGTGCCAGCAGCGTAGCCGGACAGGGAGGATACAATGAGCAGTTCTTC
>TRBD2|TRBJ2-3|.|16|TRBV7-2
CASSLRLAASTDTQYF
TGTGCCAGCAGCTTAAGACTAGCAGCTAGCACAGATACGCAGTATTTT
>TRBD2|TRBJ2-3|once|16|TRBV5-4
CASSSLGGEATDTQYF
TGTGCCAGCAGCTCCCTGGGGGGGGAAGCCACAGATACGCAGTATTTT
>.|TRBJ1-3|few|15|TRBV4-2
CASSQEDSSGNTIYF
TGTGCCAGCAGCCAAGAGGACAGCTCTGGAAACACCATATATTTT
>TRBD1|TRBJ1-1|.|16|TRBV9
CASSVGAGGLGTEAFF
TGTGCCAGCAGCGTAGGGGCAGGGGGTTTAGGCACTGAAGCTTTCTTT